This T cell receptor (beta chain) appears in the sequencing data of a study of control samples from healthy donors and cancer patients. Repertoires were generated with immunoSEQ multiplex PCR, while TCRdb's copy carries only in-frame clones and drops some. This table holds around 130,000 clones, 89% found once. The V gene lost 2 bases and the J gene lost 13 bases, with 17 bases spanning the gap. Germline V CDR1 and CDR2: MNHNS, SASEGT. This CDR3 is 13 amino acids long. The chain combines TRBV6-1 with TRBJ1-2; D possibly corresponds to TRBD1 (6 bases). Material: blood. This receptor was identified in a man aged 50 or older in good health. The CDR3 sequence is CASSENPRGVSTF. The CDR3 DNA is TGTGCCAGCAGTGAAAATCCCAGGGGCGTTTCCACCTTC.